This T cell receptor beta chain was observed in a study of blood T cell repertoires in COVID-19. About the study: COVID-19 samples, acute and convalescent, were from the United States, Italy and Spain.

Generated by immunoSEQ multiplex PCR, the TCRdb table keeps only in-frame clones and is missing some. Here the sample spans 95,000 to 100,000 clones, more than 65% being singletons. Material: peripheral blood. The sequence was obtained from a woman older than 75 with acute or convalescent COVID-19.

The CDR3 bases are TGTGCCAGCAGCTTCTTCCCGGGACAGTACTACGAGCAGTACTTC. Encoded protein: CASSFFPGQYYEQYF. This chain joins TRBV6-5 and TRBJ2-7; TRBD1 aligns across 7 bases. The ends lost 6 bases at V and 3 bases at J; junction bases unmatched: 11. The CDR3 is made up of 15 amino acids. Germline V gene data show CDR1 as MNHEY and CDR2 as SVGAGI.